Listed here are 20 T cell receptor beta chains from one sample, sequenced in a study of cytomegalovirus exposure and HLA in healthy donors. PCR amplification relied on 60 Vbeta primers (plus 13 Jbeta primers). The method was immunoSEQ multiplex PCR; TCRdb's version includes in-frame clones alone and lacks a portion of them. The sample records about 200,000 clones, about 79% being singletons. The specimen was PBMCs. The receptor set was obtained from a man between 18 and 35 years old in good health and CMV-seronegative.

The gene calls are TRBV7-9 and TRBJ1-3; 7 bases are shared with TRBD1. V was pared by 2 bases and J by 3 bases, with 4 bases of the junction left unmatched. This CDR3 has 15 residues. Germline CDR1 is SEHNR and CDR2 is FQNEAQ (reference sequence). The DNA for the CDR3 is TGTGCCAGCAGCTTAACAGGGGCCAGTGGAAACACCATATATTTT. It codes for CASSLTGASGNTIYF.

The chain links TRBV5-1 to TRBJ1-3; 9 bases are shared with TRBD1. Germline-derived CDR1 and CDR2 are SGHRS and YFSETQ. Unmatched junction bases numbered 6, after V lost 3 bases and J lost 2 bases. CDR3 length: 16 residues. For the CDR3, the DNA is TGCGCCAGCAGCTCGGGAGGGACAGGGACTGGAAACACCATATATTTT. This codes for CASSSGGTGTGNTIYF. Looking up the rest from reference TRBV5-1 and TRBJ1-3 gives the full variable domain: KAGVTQTPRYLIKTRGQQVTLSCSPISGHRSVSWYQQTPGQGLQFLFEYFSETQRNKGNFPGRFSGRQFSNSRSEMNVSTLELGDSALYLCASSSGGTGTGNTIYFGEGSWLTVV.

This chain connects TRBV28 to TRBJ1-6; D possibly corresponds to TRBD1 (6 bases). Per the germline V gene, CDR1 is MDHEN and CDR2 is SYDVKM. The V end was cut by 3 bases, the J end by 9 bases, with 15 bases between. This CDR3 contains 15 residues. The CDR3 DNA is TGTGCCAGCAGTTTGTCGAATCACAGGGCTTCACCCCTCCACTTT. Its translation is CASSLSNHRASPLHF.

This chain uses TRBV9 with TRBJ2-7; TRBD2 aligns across 13 bases. CDR1 SGDLS and CDR2 YYNGEE come from the germline V gene. Trimming at V came to 3 bases and at J to 7 bases, leaving 1 base not matched to a gene. The CDR3 length is 13 residues. The CDR3 region is CASSGLAGGEQYF. CDR3 nucleotides: TGTGCCAGCAGCGGACTAGCGGGGGGAGAGCAGTACTTC.

This clone has a count of ten or more. The chain links TRBV6-4 to TRBJ2-1; 10 bases are shared with TRBD1. Germline V gene lookup returns CDR1 MRHNA and CDR2 SNTAGT. J gave up 5 bases and V 6 bases, and 10 bases lay outside the gene matches. This CDR3 is built from 16 residues. CDR3 sequence (DNA): TGTGCCAGCAGCCCAACTACCGGGACAGGGGACAATGAGCAGTTCTTC. Amino acid sequence: CASSPTTGTGDNEQFF.

The rearrangement links TRBV30 to TRBJ1-5, with D unclear. V gave up 0 bases and J gave up 1 base, with 4 bases separating them. This CDR3 region has 13 residues. The germline CDR1 and CDR2 sequences are GTSNPN and SVGIG (reference sequence). The CDR3 loop is CAWSVTSNQPQHF. In nucleotides, the CDR3 is TGTGCCTGGAGTGTAACAAGCAATCAGCCCCAGCATTTT.

The chain combines TRBV9 with TRBJ2-2; 7 bases map to TRBD1. This CDR3 comprises 15 residues. Germline CDR1 SGDLS, CDR2 YYNGEE. The ends lost 2 bases at V and 2 bases at J; junction bases unmatched: 3. In DNA, the CDR3 is TGTGCCAGCAGCGTGACAGGGATAAACACCGGGGAGCTGTTTTTT. Protein: CASSVTGINTGELFF.

The chain recombines TRBV7-9 with TRBJ2-1; 7 bases are a match to TRBD2. The V segment lost 5 bases and the J segment 3 bases; nucleotides outside the gene matches: 7. Germline CDR1 and CDR2: SEHNR and FQNEAQ (reference sequence). CDR3 length equals 15 residues. The CDR3 DNA follows: TGTGCCAGCAGCGGGGGAGGGCAGTACTACAATGAGCAGTTCTTC. Translating gives CASSGGGQYYNEQFF.

The chain employs TRBV19 and TRBJ2-3; maybe TRBD2 (6 bases). The germline V gene has CDR1 LNHDA and CDR2 SQIVND (reference sequence). The CDR3 consists of 15 residues. The V and J ends lost 3 bases and 3 bases respectively, with 13 bases between them. CDR3 protein: CASSMVGLRTDTQYF. The DNA for the CDR3 is TGTGCCAGTAGTATGGTGGGACTTCGGACAGATACGCAGTATTTT.

The chain recombines TRBV27 with TRBJ2-1; 10 nucleotides match TRBD2. V was pared by 4 bases and J by 9 bases, with 12 bases of the junction left unmatched. The germline CDR1 and CDR2 sequences are MNHEY and SMNVEV (reference sequence). This CDR3 comprises 16 residues. The CDR3: CASSSPVAGGHSEQFF. Written as DNA, the CDR3 is TGTGCCAGCAGTTCCCCGGTAGCGGGGGGTCACAGTGAGCAGTTCTTC.

J is TRBJ2-2 and V is TRBV6-4; 8 bases align to TRBD2. The V gene's germline CDR1 is MRHNA and CDR2 SNTAGT. Trimming took 0 bases from V and 2 from J; bases not matched to a gene: 8. The CDR3 consists of 18 residues. DNA for the CDR3: TGTGCCAGCAGTGACTCAAGTGCGGGGGGCGATAACACCGGGGAGCTGTTTTTT. Protein product: CASSDSSAGGDNTGELFF.

This chain joins TRBV2 and TRBJ1-4; tentatively, D is TRBD1 (6 bases). Germline V CDR1 and CDR2: SNHLY, FYNNEI. CDR3 length: 14 residues. Deletions cut 3 bases from V and 7 bases from J, with 12 bases between. The CDR3 loop is CASSDPNRAEKLFF. As DNA, the CDR3 is TGTGCCAGCAGTGACCCCAACAGGGCTGAAAAACTGTTTTTT.

The chain couples TRBV27 to TRBJ2-6; TRBD1 matches at 9 bases. The CDR3 has 19 residues. Germline lookup yields CDR1 MNHEY and CDR2 SMNVEV (reference sequence). V shed 1 base and J 1 base; nucleotides not matched to a gene: 8. The CDR3 region is CASSLFEGQGFSGANVLTF. Here the CDR3 DNA reads TGTGCCAGCAGTTTATTTGAGGGACAGGGCTTTTCTGGGGCCAACGTCCTGACTTTC.

This clone was observed a handful of times. V usage is TRBV28 and J usage is TRBJ2-7; 11 nucleotides align to TRBD1. With V trimmed by 6 bases and J by 1 base, 11 bases remained unmatched. Germline CDR1 reads MDHEN; CDR2 reads SYDVKM. The CDR3 runs 17 residues. The DNA of the CDR3 is TGTGCCAGCAGGAGCCAACGCCGGGACAGGGGGTCCTACGAGCAGTACTTC. As protein: CASRSQRRDRGSYEQYF.

The rearrangement joins TRBV11-3 to TRBJ1-3, with D possibly being TRBD1 (6 bases). V lost 4 bases and J lost 2, with 15 bases in between. The CDR3 extends over 16 amino acids. Per the germline V gene, CDR1 is SGHNT and CDR2 is YENEEA. The DNA of the CDR3 is TGTGCCAGCAGCTCGCCCCACAGGGAAGCTGGAAACACCATATATTTT. Protein product: CASSSPHREAGNTIYF.

The chain uses TRBV20-1 and TRBJ2-1; the match to TRBD2 covers 7 bases. The CDR3 is made up of 11 amino acids. The germline V gene has CDR1 DFQATT and CDR2 SNEGSKA (reference sequence). V lost 6 bases, J lost 11 bases, and 7 bases stayed unmatched. CDR3 protein: CSAKREGKQFF. CDR3 nucleotides: TGCAGTGCCAAAAGGGAGGGTAAGCAGTTCTTC.

The chain combines TRBV19 with TRBJ2-7, with 9 bases lining up with TRBD2. The CDR3 loop spans 14 amino acids. The ends lost 7 bases at V and 4 bases at J; junction bases unmatched: 8. Germline CDR1 LNHDA, CDR2 SQIVND (reference sequence). The CDR3 DNA reads as TGTGCCAGTAACTCGGCTAGCGGGAATTACGAGCAGTACTTC. Its translation is CASNSASGNYEQYF.

On this clone: A junction boundary mismatches the germline segment, possibly from a read error. The chain uses TRBV7-7 and TRBJ2-3; TRBD2 is a possible D gene (6 bases). CDR1 and CDR2 from the germline V gene are SSHAT and FNYEAQ (reference sequence). The CDR3 runs 14 residues. The DNA of the CDR3 is TGTGCTAGCAGCCCCGGGGGAACGGGAGATACGCAGTATTTT. It encodes CASSPGGTGDTQYF.

The chain recombines TRBV13 with TRBJ1-1, with no clear D. CDR1 is PRHDT and CDR2 is FYEKMQ in the germline V gene (reference sequence). V was shortened by 2 bases and J by 1 base, with 26 bases between the two germline ends. The CDR3 loop spans 20 amino acids. The CDR3 reads CASSLPPLISDADSNTEAFF. As DNA, the CDR3 is TGTGCCAGCAGCTTACCCCCACTCATATCAGATGCAGACTCGAACACTGAAGCTTTCTTT.

The rearrangement joins TRBV28 to TRBJ1-1; a weak D match, TRBD1 (6 bases). Trimming shortened V by 8 bases and J by 5 bases, and 15 bases separated the two germline ends. The length of the CDR3 is 13 residues. Germline lookup yields CDR1 MDHEN and CDR2 SYDVKM. The CDR3 coding sequence is TGTGCCAGCGTCGGGGGGGCGCGGACTGAAGCTTTCTTT. It translates to CASVGGARTEAFF.